The TCR beta chain under discussion was sequenced for a study of blood T cell repertoires in COVID-19. Looking at the study overall: T cells, B-cell-depleted T cells, or PBMCs provided the cDNA or gDNA that served as material.

Germline lookup yields CDR1 SGHRS and CDR2 YFSETQ. The V segment lost 7 bases and the J segment 6 bases; nucleotides outside the gene matches: 7. CDR3 size: 13 residues. The method was immunoSEQ multiplex PCR; TCRdb's version includes in-frame clones alone and lacks a portion of them. The sample contains over 150,000 clones, roughly 84% of which appear only once. This chain links TRBV5-1 with TRBJ1-1, with 9 bases that match TRBD1. Sequencing was done on a sample of peripheral blood. The sequence was collected from a man in his late teens or twenties with active or convalescent COVID-19. In nucleotides, the CDR3 is TGCGCCAGCCAATCTACAGGGGGCGCTGAAGCTTTCTTT. Protein product: CASQSTGGAEAFF.